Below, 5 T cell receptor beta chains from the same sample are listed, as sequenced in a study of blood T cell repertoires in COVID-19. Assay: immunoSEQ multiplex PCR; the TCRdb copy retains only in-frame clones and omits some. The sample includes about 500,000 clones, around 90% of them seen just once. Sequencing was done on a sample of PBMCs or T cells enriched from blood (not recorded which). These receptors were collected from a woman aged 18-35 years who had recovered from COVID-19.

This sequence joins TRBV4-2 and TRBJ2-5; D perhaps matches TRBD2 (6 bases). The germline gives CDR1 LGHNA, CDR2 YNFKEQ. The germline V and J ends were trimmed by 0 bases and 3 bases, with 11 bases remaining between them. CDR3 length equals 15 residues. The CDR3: CASSQDLRGKETQYF. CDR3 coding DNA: TGTGCCAGCAGCCAAGACTTACGGGGGAAAGAGACCCAGTACTTC.

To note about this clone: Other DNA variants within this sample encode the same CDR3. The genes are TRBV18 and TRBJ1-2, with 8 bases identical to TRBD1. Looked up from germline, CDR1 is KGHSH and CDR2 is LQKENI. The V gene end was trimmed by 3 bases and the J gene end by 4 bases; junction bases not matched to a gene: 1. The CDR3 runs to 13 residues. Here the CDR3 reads CASSPGQGYGYTF. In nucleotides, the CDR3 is TGTGCCAGCTCACCTGGACAGGGCTATGGCTACACCTTC.

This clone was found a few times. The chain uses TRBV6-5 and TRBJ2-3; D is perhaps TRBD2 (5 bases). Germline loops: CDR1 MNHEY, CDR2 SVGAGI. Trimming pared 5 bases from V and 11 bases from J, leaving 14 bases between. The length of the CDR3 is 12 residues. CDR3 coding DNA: TGTGCCAGCAGTACCTACGGGGAGAGGCAGTATTTT. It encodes CASSTYGERQYF.

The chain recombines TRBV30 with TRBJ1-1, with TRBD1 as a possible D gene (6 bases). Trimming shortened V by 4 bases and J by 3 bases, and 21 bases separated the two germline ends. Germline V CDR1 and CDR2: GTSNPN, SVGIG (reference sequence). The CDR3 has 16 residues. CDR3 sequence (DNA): TGTGCCTGGAAGTCTTATCGAGCAGGGGCGGACACTGAAGCTTTCTTT. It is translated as CAWKSYRAGADTEAFF.

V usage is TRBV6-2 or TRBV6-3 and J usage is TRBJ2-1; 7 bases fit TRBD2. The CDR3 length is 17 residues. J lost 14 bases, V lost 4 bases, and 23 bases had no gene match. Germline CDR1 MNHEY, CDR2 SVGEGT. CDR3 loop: CASSLFPPRSGAGGKFF. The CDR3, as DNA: TGTGCCAGCAGTTTATTCCCCCCCAGAAGCGGGGCCGGGGGGAAGTTCTTC.